The 3 T cell receptor beta chains below all came from one sample that was sequenced in a study of T cell responses to AZD1222 COVID-19 vaccine. Method: immunoSEQ multiplex PCR; TCRdb's copy keeps in-frame clones and lacks some. The repertoire holds 100,000 to 150,000 clones, less than 95% seen once, with about 5.2% in the top ten. The sample in question was peripheral blood, obtained on day 0 of AZD1222 vaccination. These receptors all come from an adult in good health.

This clone occurred a few times. This chain connects TRBV15 to TRBJ1-6; D may be TRBD1 (6 bases). There are 15 residues in the CDR3. Germline V gene data show CDR1 as LNHNV and CDR2 as YYDKDF (reference sequence). V was shortened by 3 bases and J by 10 bases, with 16 bases between the two germline ends. Here the CDR3 DNA reads TGTGCCACCAGCAGCCATGGGGGCAGTCCATCACCCCTCCACTTT. This codes for CATSSHGGSPSPLHF.

The chain combines TRBV11-2 with TRBJ1-2; weak D call: TRBD1 (5 bases). The V gene lost 1 base and the J gene lost 4 bases, with 13 bases spanning the gap. Per germline, CDR1 SGHAT and CDR2 FQNNGV. This CDR3 has 15 residues. The CDR3 DNA reads TGTGCCAGCAGCTTAGCCCCAGACAGCGGCTATGGCTACACCTTC. Translating gives CASSLAPDSGYGYTF.

The genes are TRBV30 and TRBJ2-2; TRBD2 agrees at 8 bases. V lost 5 bases and J lost 4; bases outside the gene matches: 15. The germline V gene encodes CDR1 GTSNPN and CDR2 SVGIG (reference sequence). CDR3 length equals 17 residues. As DNA, the CDR3 is TGTGCCTGGTATACGGGACTAGTCCCCCCGGGCACCGGGGAGCTGTTTTTT. Amino acid sequence: CAWYTGLVPPGTGELFF.